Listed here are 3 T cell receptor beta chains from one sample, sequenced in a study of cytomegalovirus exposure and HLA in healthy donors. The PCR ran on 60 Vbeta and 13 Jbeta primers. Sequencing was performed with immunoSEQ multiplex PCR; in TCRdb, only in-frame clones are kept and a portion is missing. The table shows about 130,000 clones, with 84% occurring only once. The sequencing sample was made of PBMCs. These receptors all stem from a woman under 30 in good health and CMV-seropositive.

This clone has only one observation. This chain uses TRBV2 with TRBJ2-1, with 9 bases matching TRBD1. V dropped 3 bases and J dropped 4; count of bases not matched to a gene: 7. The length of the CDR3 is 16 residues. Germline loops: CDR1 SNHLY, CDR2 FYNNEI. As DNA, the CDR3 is TGTGCCAGCAGTGAGGGACAGGGTGGATGGTACAATGAGCAGTTCTTC. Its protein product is CASSEGQGGWYNEQFF.

This CDR3 is CASSKGQGISPLHF. The DNA of the CDR3 is TGTGCCAGCAGCAAGGGCCAGGGAATATCACCCCTCCACTTT. This chain links TRBV5-4 with TRBJ1-6; tentatively, D is TRBD1 (5 bases). V was trimmed by 4 bases and J by 10 bases, leaving 15 bases between them. The CDR3 sequence is 14 residues long. CDR1 and CDR2 from the germline V gene are SGHNT and YYREEE (reference sequence).

The DNA of the CDR3 is TGCAGCGTCTCAGGGGTTTCTAGCACAGATACGCAGTATTTT. Its protein product is CSVSGVSSTDTQYF. This rearrangement joins TRBV29-1 to TRBJ2-3, with TRBD1 as a possible D gene (6 bases). With 6 bases removed from V and 0 bases from J, the gap between germline ends came to 13 bases. This CDR3 region has 14 residues. The V gene's germline CDR1 is SQVTM and CDR2 ANQGSEA.